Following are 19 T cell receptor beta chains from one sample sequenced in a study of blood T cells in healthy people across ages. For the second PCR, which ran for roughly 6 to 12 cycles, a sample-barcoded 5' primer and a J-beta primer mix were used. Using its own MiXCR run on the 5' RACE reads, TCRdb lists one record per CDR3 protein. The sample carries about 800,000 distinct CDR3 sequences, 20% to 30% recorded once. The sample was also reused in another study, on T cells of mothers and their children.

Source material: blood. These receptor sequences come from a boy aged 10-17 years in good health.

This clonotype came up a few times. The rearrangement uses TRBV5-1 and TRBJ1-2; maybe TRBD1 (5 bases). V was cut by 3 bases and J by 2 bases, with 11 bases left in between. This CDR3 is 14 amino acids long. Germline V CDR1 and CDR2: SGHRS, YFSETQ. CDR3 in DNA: TGCGCCAGCAGCTCCATGACAGTCAACTATGGCTACACCTTC. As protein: CASSSMTVNYGYTF.

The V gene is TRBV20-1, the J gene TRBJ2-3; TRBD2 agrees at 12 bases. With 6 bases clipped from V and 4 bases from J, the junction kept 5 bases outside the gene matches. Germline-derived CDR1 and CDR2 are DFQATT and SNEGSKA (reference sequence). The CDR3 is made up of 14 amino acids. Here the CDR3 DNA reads TGCAGTGCAGCGACTAGCGGGAGATCAGATACGCAGTATTTT. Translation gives CSAATSGRSDTQYF.

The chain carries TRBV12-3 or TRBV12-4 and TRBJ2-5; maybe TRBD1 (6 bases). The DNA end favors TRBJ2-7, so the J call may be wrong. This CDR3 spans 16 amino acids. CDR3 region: CASSFQTYRVAYEQYF. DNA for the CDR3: TGTGCCAGCAGTTTTCAGACTTACAGGGTGGCCTACGAGCAGTACTTC.

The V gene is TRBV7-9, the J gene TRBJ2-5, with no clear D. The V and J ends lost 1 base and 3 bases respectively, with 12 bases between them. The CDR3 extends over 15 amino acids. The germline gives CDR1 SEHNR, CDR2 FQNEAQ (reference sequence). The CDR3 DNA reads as TGTGCCAGCAGCTTAGATTGGGGTATCAAAGAGACCCAGTACTTC. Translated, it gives CASSLDWGIKETQYF.

CDR3 bases: TGCAGTGCTAGAGTTCTTTCCTCTCCCTATGGCTACACCTTC. It is translated as CSARVLSSPYGYTF. This chain connects TRBV20-1 to TRBJ1-2; D is ambiguous. This CDR3 has 14 residues. V lost 1 base and J lost 4, with 13 bases in between. Per germline, CDR1 DFQATT and CDR2 SNEGSKA (reference sequence).

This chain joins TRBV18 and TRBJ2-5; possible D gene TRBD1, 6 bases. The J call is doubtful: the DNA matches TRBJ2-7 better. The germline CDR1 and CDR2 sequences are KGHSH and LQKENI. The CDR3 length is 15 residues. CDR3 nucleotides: TGTGCCAGCTCACCACCACAGGGAGCAGTGAACGAGCAGTACTTC. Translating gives CASSPPQGAVNEQYF.

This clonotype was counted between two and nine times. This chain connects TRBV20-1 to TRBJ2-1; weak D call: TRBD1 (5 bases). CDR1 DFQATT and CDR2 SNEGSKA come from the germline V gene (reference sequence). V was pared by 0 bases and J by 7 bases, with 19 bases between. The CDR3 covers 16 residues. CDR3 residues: CSARERLWTLINEQFF. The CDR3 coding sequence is TGCAGTGCTAGAGAAAGGCTGTGGACACTTATAAATGAGCAGTTCTTC.

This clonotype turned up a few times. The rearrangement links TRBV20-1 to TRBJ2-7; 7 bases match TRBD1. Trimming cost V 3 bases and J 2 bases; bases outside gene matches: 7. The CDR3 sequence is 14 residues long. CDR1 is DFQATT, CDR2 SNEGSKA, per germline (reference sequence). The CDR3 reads CSASLAGGTYEQYF. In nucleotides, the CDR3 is TGCAGTGCTAGTCTCGCAGGGGGAACCTACGAGCAGTACTTC.

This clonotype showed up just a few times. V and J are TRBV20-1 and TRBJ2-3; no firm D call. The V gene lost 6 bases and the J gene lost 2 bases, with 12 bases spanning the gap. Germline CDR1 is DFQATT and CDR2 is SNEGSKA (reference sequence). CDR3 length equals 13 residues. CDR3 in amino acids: CSADNLNTDTQYF. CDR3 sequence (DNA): TGCAGTGCCGATAACTTGAACACAGATACGCAGTATTTT.

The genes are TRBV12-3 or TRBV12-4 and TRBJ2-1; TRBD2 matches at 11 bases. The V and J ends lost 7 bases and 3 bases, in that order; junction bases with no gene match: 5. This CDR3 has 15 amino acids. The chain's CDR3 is CASTQTSGGYNEQFF. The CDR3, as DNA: TGTGCCAGCACTCAAACTAGCGGGGGCTACAATGAGCAGTTCTTC.

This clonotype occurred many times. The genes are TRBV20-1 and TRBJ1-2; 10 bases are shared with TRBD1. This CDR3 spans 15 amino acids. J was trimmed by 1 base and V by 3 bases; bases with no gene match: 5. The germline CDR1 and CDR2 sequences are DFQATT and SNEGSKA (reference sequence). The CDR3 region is CSASPGTGVNYGYTF. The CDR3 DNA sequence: TGCAGTGCTAGTCCCGGGACAGGGGTTAACTATGGCTACACCTTC.

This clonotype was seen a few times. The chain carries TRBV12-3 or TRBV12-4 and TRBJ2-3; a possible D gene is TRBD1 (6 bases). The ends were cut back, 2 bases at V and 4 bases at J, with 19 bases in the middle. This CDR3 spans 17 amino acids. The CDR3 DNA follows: TGTGCCAGCAGTTTAAGGGAGACCCTAGCAGGGGCAGATACGCAGTATTTT. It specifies CASSLRETLAGADTQYF.

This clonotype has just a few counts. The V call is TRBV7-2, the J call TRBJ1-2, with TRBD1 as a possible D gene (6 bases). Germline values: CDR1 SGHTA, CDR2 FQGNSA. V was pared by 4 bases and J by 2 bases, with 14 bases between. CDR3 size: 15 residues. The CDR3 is CASSSTGWSNYGYTF. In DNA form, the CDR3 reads TGTGCCAGCAGCTCTACAGGGTGGTCGAACTATGGCTACACCTTC.

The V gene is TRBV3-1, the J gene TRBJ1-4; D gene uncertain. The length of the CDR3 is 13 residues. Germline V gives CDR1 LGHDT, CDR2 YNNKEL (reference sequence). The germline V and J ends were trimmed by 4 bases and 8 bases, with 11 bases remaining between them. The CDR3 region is CASSRIYDEKLFF. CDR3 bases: TGTGCCAGCAGCCGAATTTATGACGAAAAACTGTTTTTT.

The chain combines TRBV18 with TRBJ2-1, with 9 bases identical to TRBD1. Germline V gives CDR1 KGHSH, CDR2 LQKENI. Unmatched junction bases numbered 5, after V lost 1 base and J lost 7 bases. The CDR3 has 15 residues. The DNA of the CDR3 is TGTGCCAGCTCACCACTGGGACAGGGTTCGAATGAGCAGTTCTTC. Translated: CASSPLGQGSNEQFF. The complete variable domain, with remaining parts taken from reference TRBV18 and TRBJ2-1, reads NAGVMQNPRHLVRRRGQEARLRCSPMKGHSHVYWYRQLPEEGLKFMVYLQKENIIDESGMPKERFSAEFPKEGPSILRIQQVVRGDSAAYFCASSPLGQGSNEQFFGPGTRLTVL.

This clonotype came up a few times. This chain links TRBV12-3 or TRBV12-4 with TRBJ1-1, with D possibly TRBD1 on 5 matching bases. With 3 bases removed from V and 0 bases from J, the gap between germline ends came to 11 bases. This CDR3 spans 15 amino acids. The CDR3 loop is CASSFRGSLNTEAFF. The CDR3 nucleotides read TGTGCCAGCAGTTTCCGGGGGTCCCTGAACACTGAAGCTTTCTTT.

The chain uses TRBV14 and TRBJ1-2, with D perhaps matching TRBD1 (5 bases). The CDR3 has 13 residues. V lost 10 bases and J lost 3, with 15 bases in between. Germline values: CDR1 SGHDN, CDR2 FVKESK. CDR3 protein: CAISGQGYYGYTF. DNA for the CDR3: TGTGCCATCTCGGGGCAGGGCTACTATGGCTACACCTTC.

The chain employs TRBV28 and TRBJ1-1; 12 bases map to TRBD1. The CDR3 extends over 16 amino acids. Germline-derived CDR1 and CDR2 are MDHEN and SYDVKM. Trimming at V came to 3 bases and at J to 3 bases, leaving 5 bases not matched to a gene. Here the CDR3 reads CASSLGQGAWDTEAFF. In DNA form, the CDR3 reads TGTGCCAGCAGTTTGGGACAGGGGGCATGGGACACTGAAGCTTTCTTT.

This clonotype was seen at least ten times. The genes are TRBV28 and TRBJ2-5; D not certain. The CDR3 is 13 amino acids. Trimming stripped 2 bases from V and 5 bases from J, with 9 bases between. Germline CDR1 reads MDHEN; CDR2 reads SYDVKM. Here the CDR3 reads CASSLVMLETQYF. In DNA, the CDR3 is TGTGCCAGCAGTTTAGTGATGTTGGAGACCCAGTACTTC.